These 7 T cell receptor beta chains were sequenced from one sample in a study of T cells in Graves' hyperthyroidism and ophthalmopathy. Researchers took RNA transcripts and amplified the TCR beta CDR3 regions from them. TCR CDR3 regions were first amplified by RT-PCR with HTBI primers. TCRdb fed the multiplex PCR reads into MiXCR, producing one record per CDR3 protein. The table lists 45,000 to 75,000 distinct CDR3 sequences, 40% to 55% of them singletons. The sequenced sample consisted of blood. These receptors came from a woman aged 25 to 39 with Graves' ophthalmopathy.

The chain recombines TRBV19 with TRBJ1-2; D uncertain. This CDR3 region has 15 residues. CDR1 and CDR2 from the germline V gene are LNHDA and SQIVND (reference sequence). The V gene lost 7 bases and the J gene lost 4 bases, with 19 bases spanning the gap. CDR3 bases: TGTGCCAGTACCCAACTGGGTGGAGGCGGCTATGGCTACACCTTC. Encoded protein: CASTQLGGGGYGYTF.

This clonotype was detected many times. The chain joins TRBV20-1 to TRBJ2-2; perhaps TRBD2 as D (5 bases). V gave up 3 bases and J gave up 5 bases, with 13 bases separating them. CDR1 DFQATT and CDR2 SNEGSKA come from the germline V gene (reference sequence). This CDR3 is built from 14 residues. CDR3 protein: CSASKRMRTGELFF. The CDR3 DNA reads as TGCAGTGCTAGCAAGCGGATGCGGACCGGGGAGCTGTTTTTT.

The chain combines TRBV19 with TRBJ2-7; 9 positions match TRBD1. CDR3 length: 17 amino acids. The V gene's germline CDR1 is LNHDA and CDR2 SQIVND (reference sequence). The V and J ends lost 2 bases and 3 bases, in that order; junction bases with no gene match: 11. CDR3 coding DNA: TGTGCCAGTAGTATATTGGGCCTGGGGACAGGGCACTACGAGCAGTACTTC. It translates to CASSILGLGTGHYEQYF.

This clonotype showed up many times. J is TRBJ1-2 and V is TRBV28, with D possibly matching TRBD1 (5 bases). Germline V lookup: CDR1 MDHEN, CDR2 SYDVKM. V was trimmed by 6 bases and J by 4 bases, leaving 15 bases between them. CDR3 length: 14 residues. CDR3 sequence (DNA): TGTGCCAGCAGATTCCGGGACGGGCTCTATGGCTACACCTTC. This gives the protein CASRFRDGLYGYTF.

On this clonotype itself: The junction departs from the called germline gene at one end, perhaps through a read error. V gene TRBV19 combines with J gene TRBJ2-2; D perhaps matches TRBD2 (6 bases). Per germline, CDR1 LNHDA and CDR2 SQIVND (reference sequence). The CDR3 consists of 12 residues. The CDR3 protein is CASSTHTGGLFF. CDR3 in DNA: TGTGCCAGTAGTACACACACCGGGGGGCTGTTTTTT.

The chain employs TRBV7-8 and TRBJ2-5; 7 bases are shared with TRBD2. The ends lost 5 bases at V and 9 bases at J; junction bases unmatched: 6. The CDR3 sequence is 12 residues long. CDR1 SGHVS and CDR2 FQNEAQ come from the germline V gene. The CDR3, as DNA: TGTGCCAGCAGCGTAGAGGGAGGGCCCCAGTACTTC. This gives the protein CASSVEGGPQYF.

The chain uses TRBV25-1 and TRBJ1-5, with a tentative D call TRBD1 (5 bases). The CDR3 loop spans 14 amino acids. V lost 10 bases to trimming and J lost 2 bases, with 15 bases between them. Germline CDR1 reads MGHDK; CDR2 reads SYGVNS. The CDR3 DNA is TGTGCCATACCGAGGGGAATCGGCAATCAGCCCCAGCATTTT. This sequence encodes CAIPRGIGNQPQHF.